This TCR beta chain was captured by sequencing in a study of technical replicates of blood from four donors. The CDR3 is 13 amino acids. Germline V gene lookup returns CDR1 MNHEY and CDR2 SMNVEV (reference sequence). V was pared by 3 bases and J by 3 bases, with 9 bases between. This clone was picked up a small number of times. The repertoire was sequenced with immunoSEQ multiplex PCR; TCRdb's copy has only in-frame clones and lacks some. Of approximately 82,000 clones listed, 91% are singletons. The sequence was obtained from a human donor in good health. Some clones in this sample may be carry-over from other donors' samples. The source material was T cells isolated from PBMCs. The genes are TRBV27 and TRBJ2-7; D perhaps matches TRBD1 (6 bases). The DNA of the CDR3 is TGTGCCAGCAGTTTGGGCAGGGGCTACGAGCAGTACTTC. Encoded protein: CASSLGRGYEQYF.